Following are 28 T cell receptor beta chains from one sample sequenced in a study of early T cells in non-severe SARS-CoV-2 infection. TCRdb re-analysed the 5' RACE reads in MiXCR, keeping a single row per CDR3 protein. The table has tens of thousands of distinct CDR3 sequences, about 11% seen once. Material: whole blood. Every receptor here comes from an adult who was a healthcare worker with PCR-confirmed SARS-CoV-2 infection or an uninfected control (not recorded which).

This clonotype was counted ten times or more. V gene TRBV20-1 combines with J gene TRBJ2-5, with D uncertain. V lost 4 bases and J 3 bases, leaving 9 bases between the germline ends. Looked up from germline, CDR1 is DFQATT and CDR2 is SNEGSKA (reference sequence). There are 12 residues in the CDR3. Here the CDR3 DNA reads TGCAGTGCTATAGAGGCTAAAGAGACCCAGTACTTC. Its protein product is CSAIEAKETQYF.

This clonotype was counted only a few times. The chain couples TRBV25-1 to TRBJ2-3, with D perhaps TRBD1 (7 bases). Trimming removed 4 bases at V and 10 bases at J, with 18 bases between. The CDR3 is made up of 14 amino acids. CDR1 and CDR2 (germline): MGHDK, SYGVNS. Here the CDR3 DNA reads TGTGCCAGCAGTGCTGCAGGGGGGAATTTGGCGCAGTATTTT. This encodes CASSAAGGNLAQYF.

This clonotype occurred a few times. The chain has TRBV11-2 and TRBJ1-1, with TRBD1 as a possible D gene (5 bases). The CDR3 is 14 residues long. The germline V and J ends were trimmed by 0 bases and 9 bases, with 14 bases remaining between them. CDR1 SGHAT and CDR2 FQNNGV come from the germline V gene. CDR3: CASSLETGTIKAFF. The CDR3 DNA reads TGTGCCAGCAGCTTAGAAACGGGGACCATCAAAGCTTTCTTT.

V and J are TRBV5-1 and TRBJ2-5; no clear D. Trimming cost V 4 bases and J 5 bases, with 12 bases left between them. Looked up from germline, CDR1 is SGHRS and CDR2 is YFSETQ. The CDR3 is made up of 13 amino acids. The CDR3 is CASSPDGSETQYF. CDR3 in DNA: TGCGCCAGCAGCCCCGATGGATCTGAGACCCAGTACTTC. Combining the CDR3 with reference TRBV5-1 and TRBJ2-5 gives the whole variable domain KAGVTQTPRYLIKTRGQQVTLSCSPISGHRSVSWYQQTPGQGLQFLFEYFSETQRNKGNFPGRFSGRQFSNSRSEMNVSTLELGDSALYLCASSPDGSETQYFGPGTRLLVL.

CDR3 sequence reads: CASSQDPAGGTDTQYF. The CDR3 coding sequence is TGTGCCAGCAGCCAAGATCCAGCGGGGGGCACAGATACGCAGTATTTT. The chain employs TRBV3-1 and TRBJ2-3; 8 bases line up with TRBD2. With 0 bases clipped from V and 1 base from J, the junction kept 3 bases outside the gene matches. CDR1 LGHDT and CDR2 YNNKEL come from the germline V gene (reference sequence). This CDR3 has 16 amino acids.

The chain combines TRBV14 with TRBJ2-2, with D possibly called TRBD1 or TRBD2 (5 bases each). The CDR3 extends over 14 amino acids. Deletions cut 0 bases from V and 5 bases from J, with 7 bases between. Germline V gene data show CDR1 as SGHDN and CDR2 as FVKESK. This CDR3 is CASSQDWGTGELFF. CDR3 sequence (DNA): TGTGCCAGCAGCCAAGATTGGGGGACCGGGGAGCTGTTTTTT.

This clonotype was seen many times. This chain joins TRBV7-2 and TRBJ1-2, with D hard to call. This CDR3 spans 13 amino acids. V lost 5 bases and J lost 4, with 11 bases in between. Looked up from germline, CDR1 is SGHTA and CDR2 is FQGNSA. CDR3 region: CASSVGIPYGYTF. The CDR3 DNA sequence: TGTGCCAGCAGCGTCGGGATCCCCTATGGCTACACCTTC.

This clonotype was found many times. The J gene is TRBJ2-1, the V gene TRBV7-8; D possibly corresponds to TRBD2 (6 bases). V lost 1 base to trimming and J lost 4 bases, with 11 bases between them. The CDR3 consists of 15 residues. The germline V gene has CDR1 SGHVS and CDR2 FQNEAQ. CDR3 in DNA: TGTGCCAGCAGCTTAGTTAGCGGAGATTACAATGAGCAGTTCTTC. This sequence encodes CASSLVSGDYNEQFF.

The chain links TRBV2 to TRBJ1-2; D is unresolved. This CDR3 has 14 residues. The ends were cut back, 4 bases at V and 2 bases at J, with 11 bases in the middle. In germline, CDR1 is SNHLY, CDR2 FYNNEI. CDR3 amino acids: CASSGQTQNYGYTF. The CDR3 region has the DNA TGTGCCAGCAGTGGTCAGACACAAAACTATGGCTACACCTTC.

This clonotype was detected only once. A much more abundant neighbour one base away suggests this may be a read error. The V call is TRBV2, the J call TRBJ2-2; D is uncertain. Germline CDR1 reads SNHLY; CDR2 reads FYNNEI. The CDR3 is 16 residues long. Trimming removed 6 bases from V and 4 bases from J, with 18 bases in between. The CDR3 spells CASRQLWRQPTGELFF. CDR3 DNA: TGTGCCAGCAGACAACTTTGGCGGCAGCCCACCGGGGAGCTGTTTTTT.

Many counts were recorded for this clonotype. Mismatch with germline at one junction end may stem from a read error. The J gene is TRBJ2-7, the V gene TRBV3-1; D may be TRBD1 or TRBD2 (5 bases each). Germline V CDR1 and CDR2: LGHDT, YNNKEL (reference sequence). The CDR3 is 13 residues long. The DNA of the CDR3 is TGTGCCAGCAGCCAAGATTTCGGGACCGTTCAAGTATTC. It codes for CASSQDFGTVQVF.

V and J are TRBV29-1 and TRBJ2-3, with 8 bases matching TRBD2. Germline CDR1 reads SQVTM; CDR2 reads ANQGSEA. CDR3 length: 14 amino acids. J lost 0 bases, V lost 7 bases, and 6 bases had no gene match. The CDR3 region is CSGVAGTSTDTQYF. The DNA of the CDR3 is TGCAGCGGCGTAGCGGGAACGAGCACAGATACGCAGTATTTT.

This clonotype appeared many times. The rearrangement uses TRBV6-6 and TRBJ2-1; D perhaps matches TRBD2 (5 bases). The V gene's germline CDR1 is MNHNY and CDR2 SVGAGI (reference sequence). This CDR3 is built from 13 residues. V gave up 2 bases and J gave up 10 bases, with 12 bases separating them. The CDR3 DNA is TGTGCCAGCAGTTACACCAAGGAGGTCGAGCAGTTCTTC. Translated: CASSYTKEVEQFF.

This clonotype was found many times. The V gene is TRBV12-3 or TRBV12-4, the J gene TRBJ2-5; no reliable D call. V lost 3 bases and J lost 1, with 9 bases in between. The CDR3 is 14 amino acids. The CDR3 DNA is TGTGCCAGCAGTTTTGGCGCAGGCCAAGAGACCCAGTACTTC. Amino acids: CASSFGAGQETQYF.

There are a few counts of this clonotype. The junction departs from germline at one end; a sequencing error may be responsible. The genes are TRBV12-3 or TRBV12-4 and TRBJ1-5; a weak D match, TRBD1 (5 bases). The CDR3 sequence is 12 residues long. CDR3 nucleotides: TGTGCCAGCGGTCCGGGGCATCACCCCCAGCATTTT. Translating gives CASGPGHHPQHF.

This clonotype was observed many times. Written as DNA, the CDR3 is TGTGCCAGCAGTTCCCAGGGAGCGAACACCGGGGAGCTGTTTTTT. This encodes CASSSQGANTGELFF. J is TRBJ2-2 and V is TRBV12-3 or TRBV12-4; D tentatively fits TRBD1 or TRBD2 (5 bases each). This CDR3 region has 15 residues. Trimming pared 4 bases from V and 0 bases from J, leaving 9 bases between.

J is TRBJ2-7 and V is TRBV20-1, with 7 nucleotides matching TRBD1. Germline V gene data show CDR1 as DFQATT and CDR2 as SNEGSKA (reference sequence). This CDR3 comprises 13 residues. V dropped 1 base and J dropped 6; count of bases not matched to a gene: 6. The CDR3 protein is CSARGLTGSEQYF. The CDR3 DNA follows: TGCAGTGCTAGAGGTCTGACAGGGAGCGAGCAGTACTTC.

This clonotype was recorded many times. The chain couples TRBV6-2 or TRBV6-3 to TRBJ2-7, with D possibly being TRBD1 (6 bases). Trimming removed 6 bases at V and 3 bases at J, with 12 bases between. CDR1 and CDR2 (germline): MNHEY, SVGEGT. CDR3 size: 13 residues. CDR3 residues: CASRATGIYEQYF. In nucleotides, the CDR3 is TGTGCCAGCAGGGCAACAGGGATCTACGAGCAGTACTTC.

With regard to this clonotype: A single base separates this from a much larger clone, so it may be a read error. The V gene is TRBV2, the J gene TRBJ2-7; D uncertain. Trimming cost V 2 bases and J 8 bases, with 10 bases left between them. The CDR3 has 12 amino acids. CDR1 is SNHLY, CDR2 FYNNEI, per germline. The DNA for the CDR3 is TGTGCCAGCAGTGAACTAGATATCAAGCAGTACTTC. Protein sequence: CASSELDIKQYF. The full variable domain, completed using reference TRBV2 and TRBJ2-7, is EPEVTQTPSHQVTQMGQEVILRCVPISNHLYFYWYRQILGQKVEFLVSFYNNEISEKSEIFDDQFSVERPDGSNFTLKIRSTKLEDSAMYFCASSELDIKQYFGPGTRLTVT.

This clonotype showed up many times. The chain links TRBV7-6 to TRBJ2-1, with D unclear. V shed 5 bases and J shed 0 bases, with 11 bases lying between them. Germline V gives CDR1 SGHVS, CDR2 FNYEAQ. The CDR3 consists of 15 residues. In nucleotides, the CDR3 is TGTGCCAGCAGCGGGCGATATAGCTCCTACAATGAGCAGTTCTTC. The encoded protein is CASSGRYSSYNEQFF.

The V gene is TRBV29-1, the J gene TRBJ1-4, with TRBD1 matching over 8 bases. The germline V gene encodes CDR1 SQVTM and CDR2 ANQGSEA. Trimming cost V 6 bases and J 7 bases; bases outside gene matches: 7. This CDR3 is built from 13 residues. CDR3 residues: CSVRPGTGEKLFF. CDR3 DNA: TGCAGCGTCAGACCCGGGACAGGTGAAAAACTGTTTTTT.

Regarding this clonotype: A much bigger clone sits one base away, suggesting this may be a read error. CDR3 sequence reads: CASSLGGWGTQYF. For the CDR3, the DNA is TGTGCCAGCAGCTTAGGGGGATGGGGTACGCAGTATTTT. V is TRBV7-6 and J is TRBJ2-3; unclear D gene. The CDR3 sequence is 13 residues long. V lost 1 base and J 8 bases, leaving 10 bases between the germline ends. In germline, CDR1 is SGHVS, CDR2 FNYEAQ.

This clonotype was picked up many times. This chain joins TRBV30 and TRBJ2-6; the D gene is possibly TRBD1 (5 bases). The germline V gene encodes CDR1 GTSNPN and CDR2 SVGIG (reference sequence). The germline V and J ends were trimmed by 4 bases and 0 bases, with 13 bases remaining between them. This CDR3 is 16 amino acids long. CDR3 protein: CAWMSTASSGANVLTF. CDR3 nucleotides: TGTGCCTGGATGTCGACAGCCAGCTCTGGGGCCAACGTCCTGACTTTC.

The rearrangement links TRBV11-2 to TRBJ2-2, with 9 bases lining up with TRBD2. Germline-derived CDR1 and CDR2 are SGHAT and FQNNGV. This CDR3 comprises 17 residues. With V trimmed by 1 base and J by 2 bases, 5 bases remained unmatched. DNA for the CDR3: TGTGCCAGCAGCTTAGCCCGACTAGCGGAAAACACCGGGGAGCTGTTTTTT. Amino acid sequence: CASSLARLAENTGELFF.

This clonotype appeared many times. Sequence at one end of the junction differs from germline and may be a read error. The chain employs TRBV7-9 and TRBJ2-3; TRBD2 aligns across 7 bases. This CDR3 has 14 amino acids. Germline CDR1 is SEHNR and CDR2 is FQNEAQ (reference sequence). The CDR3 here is CASSVAGSTDTQYF. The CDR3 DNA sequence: TGTGCCAGCAGCGTAGCGGGCTCCACAGATACGCAGTATTTT.

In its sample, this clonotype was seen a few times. The CDR3 nucleotides are TGTGCCAGCAGCGACTCGGACAGGGCGTTCCACGAGCAGTACTTC. Protein sequence: CASSDSDRAFHEQYF. The chain joins TRBV7-9 to TRBJ2-7, with 8 nucleotides matching TRBD1. The CDR3 covers 15 residues. The junction had 11 bases not matched to a gene; V was cut back by 5 bases and J by 5 bases. Germline loops: CDR1 SEHNR, CDR2 FQNEAQ (reference sequence).

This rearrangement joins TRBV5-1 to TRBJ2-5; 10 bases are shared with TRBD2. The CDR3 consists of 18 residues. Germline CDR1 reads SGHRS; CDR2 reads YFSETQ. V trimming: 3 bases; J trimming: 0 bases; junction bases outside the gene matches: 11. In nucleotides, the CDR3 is TGCGCCAGCAGCTCGGGGACTAGCGTAACTCCAGACCAAGAGACCCAGTACTTC. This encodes CASSSGTSVTPDQETQYF. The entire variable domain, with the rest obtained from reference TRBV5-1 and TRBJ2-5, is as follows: KAGVTQTPRYLIKTRGQQVTLSCSPISGHRSVSWYQQTPGQGLQFLFEYFSETQRNKGNFPGRFSGRQFSNSRSEMNVSTLELGDSALYLCASSSGTSVTPDQETQYFGPGTRLLVL.

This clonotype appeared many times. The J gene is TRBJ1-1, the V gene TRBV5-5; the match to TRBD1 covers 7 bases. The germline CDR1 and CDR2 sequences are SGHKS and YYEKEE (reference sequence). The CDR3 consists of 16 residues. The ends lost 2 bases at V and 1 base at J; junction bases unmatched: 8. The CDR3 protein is CASSFRRGSSNTEAFF. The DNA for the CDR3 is TGTGCCAGCAGCTTCCGCAGGGGGTCCTCGAACACTGAAGCTTTCTTT.